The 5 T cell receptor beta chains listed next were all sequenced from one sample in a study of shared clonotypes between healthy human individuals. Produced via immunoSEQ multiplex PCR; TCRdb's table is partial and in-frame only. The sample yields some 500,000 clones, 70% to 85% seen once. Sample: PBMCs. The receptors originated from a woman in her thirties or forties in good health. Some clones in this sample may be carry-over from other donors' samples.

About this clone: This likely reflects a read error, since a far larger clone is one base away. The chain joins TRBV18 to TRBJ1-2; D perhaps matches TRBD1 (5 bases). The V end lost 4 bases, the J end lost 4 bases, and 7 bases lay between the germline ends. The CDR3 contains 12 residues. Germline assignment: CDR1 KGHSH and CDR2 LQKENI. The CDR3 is CASSLDSYGYTF. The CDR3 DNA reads TGTGCCAGCTCACTAGACAGCTATGGCTACACCTTC.

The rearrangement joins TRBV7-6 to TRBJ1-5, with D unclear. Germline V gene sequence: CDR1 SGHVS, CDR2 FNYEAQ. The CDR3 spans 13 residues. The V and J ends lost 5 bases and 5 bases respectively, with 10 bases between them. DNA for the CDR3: TGTGCCAGCAGCCAGGAGGGCGATCAGCCCCAGCATTTT. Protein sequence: CASSQEGDQPQHF. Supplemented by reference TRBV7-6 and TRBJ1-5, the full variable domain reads GAGVSQSPRYKVTKRGQDVALRCDPISGHVSLYWYRQALGQGPEFLTYFNYEAQQDKSGLPNDRFSAERPEGSISTLTIQRTEQRDSAMYRCASSQEGDQPQHFGDGTRLSIL.

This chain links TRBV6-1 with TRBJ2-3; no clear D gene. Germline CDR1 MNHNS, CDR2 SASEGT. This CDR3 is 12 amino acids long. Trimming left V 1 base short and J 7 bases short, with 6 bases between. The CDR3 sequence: CASSEVLNTQYF. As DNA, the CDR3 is TGTGCCAGCAGTGAAGTTTTAAATACGCAGTATTTT.

CDR3 sequence: CAISVGRYSGANVLTF. The CDR3 nucleotides are TGTGCCATCAGTGTGGGGCGCTACTCTGGGGCCAACGTCCTGACTTTC. The rearrangement uses TRBV10-3 and TRBJ2-6; D may be TRBD1 (5 bases). CDR1 ENHRY and CDR2 SYGVKD come from the germline V gene. The CDR3 loop spans 16 amino acids. Trimming stripped 4 bases from V and 0 bases from J, with 10 bases between.

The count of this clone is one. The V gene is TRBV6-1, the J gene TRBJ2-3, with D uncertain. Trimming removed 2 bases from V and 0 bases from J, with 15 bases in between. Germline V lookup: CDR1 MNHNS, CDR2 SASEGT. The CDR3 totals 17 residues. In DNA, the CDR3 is TGTGCCAGCAGTGAATATACTAAATCAACTAGCACAGATACGCAGTATTTT. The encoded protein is CASSEYTKSTSTDTQYF.